The clone carrying this T cell receptor (beta chain) showed up many times. The authors produced cDNA by 5'RACE using 10-nucleotide random UMIs. TCRdb independently ran MiXCR on the 5' RACE reads; one entry per CDR3 protein. The repertoire holds tens of thousands of distinct CDR3 sequences, with roughly 6% as singletons. This sample was taken from a study of neurological immune-mediated disorders. Volunteers attending a blood bank in Maryland, USA, served as healthy controls. V was clipped by 0 bases and J by 7 bases; unmatched bases: 4. The germline CDR1 and CDR2 sequences are MNHEY and SVGAGI. The CDR3 covers 17 residues.

The clonotype comes from a woman between 35 and 50 years old in good health. The rearrangement joins TRBV6-5 to TRBJ2-1, with 15 nucleotides matching TRBD2. Sequences were obtained from CD4+ T cells from blood. CDR3 loop: CASSYSRGTSGRNEQFF. The CDR3 DNA follows: TGTGCCAGCAGTTACTCGCGTGGGACTAGCGGGAGGAATGAGCAGTTCTTC.